Each of the 14 T cell receptor beta chains below was sequenced from the same sample in a study of identical twins. TCRdb processed the 5' RACE reads anew with MiXCR; each CDR3 protein has one entry. Among some 1,700,000 distinct CDR3 sequences listed, under 35% were seen once. The sequenced sample consisted of cord blood. The receptor source for this set is a newborn girl in good health.

Turning to this clonotype: At one end, the junction sequence differs from germline, possibly due to a read error. The chain couples TRBV15 to TRBJ2-5; D unclear. The CDR3 sequence is 11 residues long. Per germline, CDR1 LNHNV and CDR2 YYDKDF (reference sequence). The CDR3 sequence is CATSSYKTRYF. DNA of the CDR3: TGTGCCACCAGCAGCTACAAGACCCGGTACTTC.

The chain carries TRBV14 and TRBJ2-1, with TRBD2 matching over 13 bases. The end of the DNA is better explained by TRBJ2-7, so the J call may be wrong. CDR1 SGHDN and CDR2 FVKESK come from the germline V gene. The CDR3 runs to 17 residues. This chain's CDR3 is CASSLGTSGKFGNEQYF. DNA of the CDR3: TGTGCCAGCAGCCTCGGGACTAGCGGGAAGTTCGGCAATGAGCAGTACTTC.

The chain couples TRBV4-1 to TRBJ1-5; D is undetermined. The germline V gene encodes CDR1 MGHRA and CDR2 YSYEKL. Trimming removed 1 base from V and 3 bases from J, with 7 bases in between. The CDR3 contains 14 residues. The CDR3 loop reads CASSQVVINQPQHF. The DNA for the CDR3 is TGCGCCAGCAGCCAAGTTGTGATCAATCAGCCCCAGCATTTT.

V usage is TRBV20-1 and J usage is TRBJ2-1; 9 bases are shared with TRBD2. The CDR3 is made up of 14 amino acids. CDR1 is DFQATT, CDR2 SNEGSKA, per germline (reference sequence). V dropped 3 bases and J dropped 9; count of bases not matched to a gene: 9. CDR3 in amino acids: CSASDSGSVGEQFF. Written as DNA, the CDR3 is TGCAGTGCTAGTGATAGCGGGAGTGTGGGTGAGCAGTTCTTC.

The chain couples TRBV28 to TRBJ2-7; 8 bases line up with TRBD2. V was clipped by 8 bases and J by 4 bases; unmatched bases: 10. CDR1 MDHEN and CDR2 SYDVKM come from the germline V gene. This CDR3 is 14 amino acids long. Written as DNA, the CDR3 is TGTGCCAGCTTAGCGGGATTGGGGATGTACGAGCAGTACTTC. It codes for CASLAGLGMYEQYF.

This clonotype has only a few counts. The V call is TRBV15, the J call TRBJ2-1, with TRBD2 matching over 8 bases. The trim removed 0 bases at V and 0 bases at J, leaving 19 bases unmatched. Germline lookup yields CDR1 LNHNV and CDR2 YYDKDF (reference sequence). The CDR3 consists of 22 residues. In DNA, the CDR3 is TGTGCCACCAGCAGAGACGAACCAATAGCGGGATACAGCGCAAGCTCCTACAATGAGCAGTTCTTC. Its protein is CATSRDEPIAGYSASSYNEQFF.

This clonotype was observed a few times. This chain joins TRBV5-5 and TRBJ2-7; D not resolved. V lost 2 bases and J 2 bases, leaving 14 bases between the germline ends. Germline-derived CDR1 and CDR2 are SGHKS and YYEKEE (reference sequence). The CDR3 is made up of 15 amino acids. The CDR3, as DNA: TGTGCCAGCAGCTTTGGACCTAAGGTCCCCTACGAGCAGTACTTC. Its protein is CASSFGPKVPYEQYF.

There are a few counts of this clonotype. The chain joins TRBV12-3 or TRBV12-4 to TRBJ2-3; D unresolved. The germline V and J ends were trimmed by 2 bases and 0 bases, with 24 bases remaining between them. The CDR3 is made up of 20 amino acids. This CDR3 reads CASSLRAFFDSDPSTDTQYF. CDR3 coding DNA: TGTGCCAGCAGTTTAAGGGCCTTTTTCGACTCTGACCCTAGCACAGATACGCAGTATTTT.

The rearrangement links TRBV29-1 to TRBJ1-3, with D possibly matching TRBD1 (6 bases). The CDR3 covers 13 residues. The V gene lost 7 bases and the J gene lost 1 base, with 11 bases spanning the gap. Looked up from germline, CDR1 is SQVTM and CDR2 is ANQGSEA. Written as DNA, the CDR3 is TGCAGCGGTAAAGACAGGTCTGGAAACACCATATATTTT. Protein sequence: CSGKDRSGNTIYF.

This clonotype was seen ten or more times. The chain links TRBV20-1 to TRBJ1-2; a weak D match, TRBD1 (5 bases). This CDR3 comprises 11 residues. V was shortened by 3 bases and J by 7 bases, with 9 bases between the two germline ends. Per the germline V gene, CDR1 is DFQATT and CDR2 is SNEGSKA (reference sequence). Here the CDR3 DNA reads TGCAGTGCTAGGACAGTCGCTGGCTACACCTTC. It specifies CSARTVAGYTF.

This clonotype appeared once. The genes are TRBV10-3 and TRBJ1-5, with unresolved D. The CDR3 consists of 15 residues. The V and J ends lost 0 bases and 5 bases respectively, with 11 bases between them. Germline V gives CDR1 ENHRY, CDR2 SYGVKD. The CDR3 sequence: CAISESGRAHQPQHF. CDR3 bases: TGTGCCATCAGTGAGTCCGGGAGGGCTCATCAGCCCCAGCATTTT.

A few counts support this clonotype. The chain uses TRBV20-1 and TRBJ2-1; the D gene is possibly TRBD1 (5 bases). This CDR3 spans 14 amino acids. Trimming cost V 6 bases and J 0 bases, with 12 bases left between them. Germline V gene data show CDR1 as DFQATT and CDR2 as SNEGSKA (reference sequence). CDR3 nucleotides: TGCAGTGCCCCTAAGGGGTACTCCTACAATGAGCAGTTCTTC. It specifies CSAPKGYSYNEQFF.

This sequence joins TRBV24-1 and TRBJ2-3; 7 bases are shared with TRBD2. The CDR3 is made up of 16 amino acids. J was trimmed by 2 bases and V by 5 bases; bases with no gene match: 9. Germline values: CDR1 KGHDR, CDR2 SFDVKD. CDR3: CATSGNGGGHTDTQYF. In DNA, the CDR3 is TGTGCCACCAGTGGGAATGGCGGGGGTCACACAGATACGCAGTATTTT.

This clonotype came up a few times. The rearrangement links TRBV7-6 to TRBJ1-6; D unresolved. CDR3 length: 16 residues. From germline, CDR1 is SGHVS and CDR2 FNYEAQ. V was clipped by 2 bases and J by 2 bases, with 10 bases between them. The DNA for the CDR3 is TGTGCCAGCAGCTTACGTGACGGTACCTATAATTCACCCCTCCACTTT. Translating gives CASSLRDGTYNSPLHF.